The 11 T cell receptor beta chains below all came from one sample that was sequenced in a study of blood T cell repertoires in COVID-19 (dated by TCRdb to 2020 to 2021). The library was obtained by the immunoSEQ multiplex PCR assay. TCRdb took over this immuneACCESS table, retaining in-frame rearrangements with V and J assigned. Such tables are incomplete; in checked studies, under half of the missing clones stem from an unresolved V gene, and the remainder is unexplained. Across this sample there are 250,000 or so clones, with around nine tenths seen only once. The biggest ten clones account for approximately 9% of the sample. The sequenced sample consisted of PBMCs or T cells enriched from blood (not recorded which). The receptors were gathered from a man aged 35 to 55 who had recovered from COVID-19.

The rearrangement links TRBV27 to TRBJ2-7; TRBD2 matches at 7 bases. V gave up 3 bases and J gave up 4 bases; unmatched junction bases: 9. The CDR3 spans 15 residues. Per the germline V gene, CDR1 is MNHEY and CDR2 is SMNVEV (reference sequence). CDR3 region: CASSFSGLHSYEQYF. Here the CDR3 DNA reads TGTGCCAGCAGTTTTTCGGGACTACATTCTTACGAGCAGTACTTC.

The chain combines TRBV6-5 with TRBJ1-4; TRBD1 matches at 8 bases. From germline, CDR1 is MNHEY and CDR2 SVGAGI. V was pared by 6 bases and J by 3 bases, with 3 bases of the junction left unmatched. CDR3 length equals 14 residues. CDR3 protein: CASRTQGANEKLFF. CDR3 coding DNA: TGTGCCAGCAGAACACAGGGGGCTAATGAAAAACTGTTTTTT.

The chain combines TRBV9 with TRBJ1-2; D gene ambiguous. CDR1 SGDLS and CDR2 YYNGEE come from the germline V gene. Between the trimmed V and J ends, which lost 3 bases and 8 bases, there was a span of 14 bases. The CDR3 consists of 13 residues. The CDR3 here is CASSATQGPGYTF. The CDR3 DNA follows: TGTGCCAGCAGCGCGACACAAGGTCCCGGCTACACCTTC.

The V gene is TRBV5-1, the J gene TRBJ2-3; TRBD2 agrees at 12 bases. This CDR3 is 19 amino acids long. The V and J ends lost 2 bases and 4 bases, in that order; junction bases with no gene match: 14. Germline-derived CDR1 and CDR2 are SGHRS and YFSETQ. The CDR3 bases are TGCGCCAGCAGCTTTATGACGTCGTGGACTAGCGGGATGCCAGATACGCAGTATTTT. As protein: CASSFMTSWTSGMPDTQYF.

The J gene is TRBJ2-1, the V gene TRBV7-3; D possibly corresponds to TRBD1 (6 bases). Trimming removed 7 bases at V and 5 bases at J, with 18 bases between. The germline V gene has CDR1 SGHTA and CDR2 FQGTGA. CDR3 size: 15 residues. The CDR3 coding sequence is TGTGCCAGCACCACGGACAGCAGAAGGGACAATGAGCAGTTCTTC. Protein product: CASTTDSRRDNEQFF.

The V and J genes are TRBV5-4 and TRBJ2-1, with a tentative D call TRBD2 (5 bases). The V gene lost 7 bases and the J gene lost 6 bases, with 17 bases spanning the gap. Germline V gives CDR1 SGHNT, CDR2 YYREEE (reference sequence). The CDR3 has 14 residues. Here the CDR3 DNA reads TGTGCCAGCTTTTTACTCTCCGCGGGCAATGAGCAGTTCTTC. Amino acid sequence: CASFLLSAGNEQFF.

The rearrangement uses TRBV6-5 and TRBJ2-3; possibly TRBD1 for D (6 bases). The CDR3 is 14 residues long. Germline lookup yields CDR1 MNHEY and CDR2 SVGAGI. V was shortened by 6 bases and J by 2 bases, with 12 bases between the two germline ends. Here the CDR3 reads CASRPTGNTDTQYF. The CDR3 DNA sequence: TGTGCCAGCAGGCCAACAGGGAACACAGATACGCAGTATTTT.

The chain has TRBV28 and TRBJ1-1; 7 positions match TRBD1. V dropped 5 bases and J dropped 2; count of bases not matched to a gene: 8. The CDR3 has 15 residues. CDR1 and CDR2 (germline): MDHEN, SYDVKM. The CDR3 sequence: CASSAPDRVNTEAFF. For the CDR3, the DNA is TGTGCCAGCAGTGCTCCCGACAGGGTAAACACTGAAGCTTTCTTT.

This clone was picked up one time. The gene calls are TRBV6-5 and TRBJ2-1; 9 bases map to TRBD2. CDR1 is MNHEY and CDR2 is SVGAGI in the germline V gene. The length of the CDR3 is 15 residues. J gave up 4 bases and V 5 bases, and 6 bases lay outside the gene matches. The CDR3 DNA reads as TGTGCCAGCAGTCCCCGCGGGGGGGGATACAATGAGCAGTTCTTC. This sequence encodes CASSPRGGGYNEQFF.

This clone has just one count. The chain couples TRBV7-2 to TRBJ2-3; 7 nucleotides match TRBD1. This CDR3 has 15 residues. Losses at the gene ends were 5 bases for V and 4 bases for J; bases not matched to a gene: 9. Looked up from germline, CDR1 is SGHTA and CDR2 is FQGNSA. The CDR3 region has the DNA TGTGCCAGCAGCGTCGGAGGACAGGCCTCAGATACGCAGTATTTT. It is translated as CASSVGGQASDTQYF.

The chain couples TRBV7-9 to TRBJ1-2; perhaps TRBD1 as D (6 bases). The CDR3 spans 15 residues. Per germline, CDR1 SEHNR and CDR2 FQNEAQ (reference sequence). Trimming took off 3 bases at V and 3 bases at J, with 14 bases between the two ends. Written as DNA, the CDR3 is TGTGCCAGCAGCTTTTCCGACAGGATTGACTATGGCTACACCTTC. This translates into CASSFSDRIDYGYTF. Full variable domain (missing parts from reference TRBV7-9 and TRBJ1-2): DTGVSQNPRHKITKRGQNVTFRCDPISEHNRLYWYRQTLGQGPEFLTYFQNEAQLEKSRLLSDRFSAERPKGSFSTLEIQRTEQGDSAMYLCASSFSDRIDYGYTFGSGTRLTVV.